This TCR beta chain was profiled in a study of high-grade serous ovarian cancer treatment subgroups. This CDR3 region has 14 residues. V lost 2 bases and J lost 15, with 21 bases in between. Germline CDR1 SGHTS, CDR2 YDEGEE. Tumor samples were taken before definitive surgery or chemotherapy. Overall study findings and caveats: CDR1 and CDR2 were left unanalyzed; analyses focused on CDR3.

On this clone: The antigen is unknown.

Sequencing used immunoSEQ multiplex PCR; TCRdb keeps in-frame clones, though not all of them. Of more than 8,000 clones listed, about 76% are singletons. The genes are TRBV5-8 and TRBJ1-5; D call uncertain. Material for sequencing was tumor tissue. This TCR came from a human donor with high-grade serous ovarian cancer. DNA for the CDR3: TGTGCCAGCAGCTTTCAAGGGTTTCAGGAATCATTGCATTTT. Residues: CASSFQGFQESLHF.